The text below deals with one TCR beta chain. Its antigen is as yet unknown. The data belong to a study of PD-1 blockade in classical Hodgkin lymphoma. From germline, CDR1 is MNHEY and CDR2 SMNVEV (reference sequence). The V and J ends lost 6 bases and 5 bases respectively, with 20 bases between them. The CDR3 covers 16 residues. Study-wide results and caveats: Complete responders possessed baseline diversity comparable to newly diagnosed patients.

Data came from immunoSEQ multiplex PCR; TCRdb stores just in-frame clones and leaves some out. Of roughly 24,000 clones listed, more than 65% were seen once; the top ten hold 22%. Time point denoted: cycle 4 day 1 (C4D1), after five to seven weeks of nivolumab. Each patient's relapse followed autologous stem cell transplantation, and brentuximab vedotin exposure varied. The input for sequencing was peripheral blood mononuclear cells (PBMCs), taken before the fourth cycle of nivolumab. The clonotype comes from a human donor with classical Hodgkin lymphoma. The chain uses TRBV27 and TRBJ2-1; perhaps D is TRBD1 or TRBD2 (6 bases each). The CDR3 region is CASRTLGAGIHNEQFF. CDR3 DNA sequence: TGTGCCAGCAGAACCCTGGGGGCGGGAATTCACAATGAGCAGTTCTTC.